A selection of T cell receptor beta chains follows, all from one sample in a study of cytomegalovirus exposure and HLA in healthy donors. Only in-frame clones appear in the TCRdb table, and some are missing; sequencing was by immunoSEQ multiplex PCR. This sample carries over 150,000 clones, roughly 86% of them seen once, and the ten largest clones take about 1.9%. Material for sequencing was PBMCs. The receptors derive from a human donor in good health. CDR3s include the opening cysteine and the closing phenylalanine or tryptophan. The order of the fields is D gene, V gene, J gene, clone size, CDR3 DNA, CDR3 protein. A D gene is named only where the DNA matches it firmly. Only some rows state a clone size, as once, few, many or a class for expanded clones.

d_gene: -
v_gene: TRBV4-3
j_gene: TRBJ1-1
abundance: once
CDR3nt: TGCGCCAGCAGCCAAGACCCCCCGACAGGTGAAGCTTTCTTT
CDR3aa: CASSQDPPTGEAFF

d_gene: -
v_gene: TRBV2
j_gene: TRBJ1-1
abundance: -
CDR3nt: TGTGCCAGCAGTGACCCCATGAGGGGGTTAGTATTGAACACTGAAGCTTTCTTT
CDR3aa: CASSDPMRGLVLNTEAFF

d_gene: -
v_gene: TRBV9
j_gene: TRBJ1-5
abundance: -
CDR3nt: TGTGCCAGCAGCGTAGACGGGGTTTTTGATCAGCCCCAGCATTTT
CDR3aa: CASSVDGVFDQPQHF

d_gene: -
v_gene: TRBV7-9
j_gene: TRBJ1-1
abundance: -
CDR3nt: TGTGCCAGCGGGGGGGAAGAAGCTTTCTTT
CDR3aa: CASGGEEAFF

d_gene: TRBD1
v_gene: TRBV5-1
j_gene: TRBJ1-1
abundance: once
CDR3nt: TGCGCCAGCAGCTTTCTAGAACAGGGGATCACTGAAGCTTTCTTT
CDR3aa: CASSFLEQGITEAFF

d_gene: -
v_gene: TRBV6-5
j_gene: TRBJ1-5
abundance: -
CDR3nt: TGTGCCAGCAGCCGGGGACAAAATCAGCCCCAGCATTTT
CDR3aa: CASSRGQNQPQHF

d_gene: TRBD2
v_gene: TRBV7-9
j_gene: TRBJ2-7
abundance: -
CDR3nt: TGTGCCAGCAGCCGAATTGGGCGGGAGGGCAATGGCGAGCAGTACTTC
CDR3aa: CASSRIGREGNGEQYF

d_gene: -
v_gene: TRBV28
j_gene: TRBJ2-2
abundance: few
CDR3nt: TGTGCCAGCAGTTCGGGAAAACTGGGCACCGGGGAGCTGTTTTTT
CDR3aa: CASSSGKLGTGELFF

d_gene: TRBD1
v_gene: TRBV28
j_gene: TRBJ2-1
abundance: -
CDR3nt: TGTGCCAGCACGGACAGGGTAGGCGATGAGCAGTTCTTC
CDR3aa: CASTDRVGDEQFF

d_gene: -
v_gene: TRBV19
j_gene: TRBJ1-6
abundance: once
CDR3nt: TGTGCCAGTAGTAGGGGCCAGGGGTATTCACCCCTCCACTTT
CDR3aa: CASSRGQGYSPLHF

d_gene: -
v_gene: TRBV6-5
j_gene: TRBJ1-1
abundance: -
CDR3nt: TGTGCCAGCAGTTCGGGGAGGCAGCCTGAAGCTTTCTTT
CDR3aa: CASSSGRQPEAFF

d_gene: -
v_gene: TRBV4-1
j_gene: TRBJ1-2
abundance: -
CDR3nt: TGCGCCAGCAGCCAAGATACTTGGGGGGAAAGGGATGGCTACACCTTC
CDR3aa: CASSQDTWGERDGYTF

d_gene: -
v_gene: TRBV6-5
j_gene: TRBJ1-1
abundance: -
CDR3nt: TGTGCCAGCAGTTACTCGAACAGACACCCGAACACTGAAGCTTTCTTT
CDR3aa: CASSYSNRHPNTEAFF

d_gene: -
v_gene: TRBV29-1
j_gene: TRBJ1-2
abundance: few
CDR3nt: TGCAGCATAGCGGGACTCGTGGATGGCTACACCTTC
CDR3aa: CSIAGLVDGYTF

d_gene: TRBD2
v_gene: TRBV6-1
j_gene: TRBJ2-7
abundance: -
CDR3nt: TGTGCCAGCACCAGCGGGATAGTGTACGAGCAGTACTTC
CDR3aa: CASTSGIVYEQYF

d_gene: -
v_gene: TRBV9
j_gene: TRBJ2-2
abundance: -
CDR3nt: TGTGCCAGCAGCTATCGACAGGGCGGGATCCCGAACACCGGGGAGCTGTTTTTT
CDR3aa: CASSYRQGGIPNTGELFF

d_gene: TRBD2
v_gene: TRBV5-1
j_gene: TRBJ2-7
abundance: -
CDR3nt: TGCGCCAGCAAGGAAGCGGGAGATCCCTCCTACGAGCAGTACTTC
CDR3aa: CASKEAGDPSYEQYF

d_gene: -
v_gene: TRBV28
j_gene: TRBJ1-5
abundance: -
CDR3nt: TGTGCCAGCAGCACCTATAGCAATCAGCCCCAGCATTTT
CDR3aa: CASSTYSNQPQHF